These T cell receptor beta chains were read from a single sample in a study of blood T cell repertoires in COVID-19. Generated by immunoSEQ multiplex PCR, the TCRdb table keeps only in-frame clones and is missing some. The data hold several thousand clones, with approximately 80% observed a single time. The specimen sequenced was peripheral blood. These receptors were collected from a human donor in a cohort sampled during active COVID-19. CDR3s include the opening cysteine and the closing phenylalanine or tryptophan. D genes are given only for firm matches. The listing skips clone size in some rows; elsewhere it reads once, few, many or a size class.

cdr3_nt: TGTGCCAGCAGAACGAGAGGGGAGGACACCGGGGAGCTGTTTTTT
cdr3_aa: CASRTRGEDTGELFF
clone_size: -
j_call: TRBJ2-2
d_call: -
v_call: TRBV6-5

cdr3_nt: TGTGCCAGCAGTTACTCATCGGGGGCTGGAAACACCATATATTTT
cdr3_aa: CASSYSSGAGNTIYF
clone_size: once
j_call: TRBJ1-3
d_call: -
v_call: TRBV6-5

cdr3_nt: TGTGCCAGCAGCCTGGAGCGGGGGGAGCAGTTCTTC
cdr3_aa: CASSLERGEQFF
clone_size: -
j_call: TRBJ2-1
d_call: TRBD2
v_call: TRBV3-1/TRBV3-2

cdr3_nt: TGTGCCAGCAGTGGGGGACTCCGTCGGCGGACCCAGTACTTC
cdr3_aa: CASSGGLRRRTQYF
clone_size: -
j_call: TRBJ2-5
d_call: -
v_call: TRBV2

cdr3_nt: TGCGCCAGCAGCCAAGACAGGGGCAGGGGAATAGGCGGCACAGATACGCAGTATTTT
cdr3_aa: CASSQDRGRGIGGTDTQYF
clone_size: once
j_call: TRBJ2-3
d_call: -
v_call: TRBV4-3

cdr3_nt: TGTGCCAGCAGCAAGGGTCGGCCTCTAGCTGAAAAACTGTTTTTT
cdr3_aa: CASSKGRPLAEKLFF
clone_size: -
j_call: TRBJ1-4
d_call: -
v_call: TRBV21-1

cdr3_nt: TGTGCCAGCAGCCTCGGGACTAGCGGGGGCCAAGAGACCCAGTACTTC
cdr3_aa: CASSLGTSGGQETQYF
clone_size: -
j_call: TRBJ2-5
d_call: TRBD2
v_call: TRBV7-2

cdr3_nt: TGCAGCGTTGTAGTACAGGGTGAGACAGATACGCAGTATTTT
cdr3_aa: CSVVVQGETDTQYF
clone_size: -
j_call: TRBJ2-3
d_call: -
v_call: TRBV29-1

cdr3_nt: TGTGCCAGCAGTCGGGGTCAGAATGAGCAGTTCTTC
cdr3_aa: CASSRGQNEQFF
clone_size: -
j_call: TRBJ2-1
d_call: -
v_call: TRBV12-3/TRBV12-4

cdr3_nt: TGCGCCAGCAGCCCAACGGGAGGGTCGAGCTATGGCTACACCTTC
cdr3_aa: CASSPTGGSSYGYTF
clone_size: few
j_call: TRBJ1-2
d_call: -
v_call: TRBV5-1

cdr3_nt: TGTGCCAGTAGTATACCCAGACTTAGCAATCAGCCCCAGCATTTT
cdr3_aa: CASSIPRLSNQPQHF
clone_size: -
j_call: TRBJ1-5
d_call: -
v_call: TRBV19

cdr3_nt: TGTGCTAGCTGCGGGACTTTTCCGAATTCACCCCTCCACTTT
cdr3_aa: CASCGTFPNSPLHF
clone_size: -
j_call: TRBJ1-6
d_call: -
v_call: TRBV12-5

cdr3_nt: TGTGCCACGTGGGACAGCCGGAAAAACATTCAGTACTTC
cdr3_aa: CATWDSRKNIQYF
clone_size: -
j_call: TRBJ2-4
d_call: TRBD1
v_call: TRBV24-1

cdr3_nt: TGTGCCAGCTCTACAGGGCTGAATGGCTACACCTTC
cdr3_aa: CASSTGLNGYTF
clone_size: -
j_call: TRBJ1-2
d_call: -
v_call: TRBV27

cdr3_nt: TGTGCCAGCAGCCAATCGGGCAGGGGAAATTCACCCCTCCACTTT
cdr3_aa: CASSQSGRGNSPLHF
clone_size: -
j_call: TRBJ1-6
d_call: -
v_call: TRBV3-1/TRBV3-2

cdr3_nt: TGTGCCAGCACAAAAGGGGCAGGCACTGAAGCTTTCTTT
cdr3_aa: CASTKGAGTEAFF
clone_size: -
j_call: TRBJ1-1
d_call: -
v_call: TRBV25-1

cdr3_nt: TGCGCCAGCAGCCAAGAACCGCGAGCGGGGGGAACAGATACGCAGTATTTT
cdr3_aa: CASSQEPRAGGTDTQYF
clone_size: -
j_call: TRBJ2-3
d_call: TRBD2
v_call: TRBV4-3

cdr3_nt: TGTGCCAGCAGTTTTAAACAGGGGGGCTACGAGCAGTACTTC
cdr3_aa: CASSFKQGGYEQYF
clone_size: large
j_call: TRBJ2-7
d_call: TRBD1
v_call: TRBV28

cdr3_nt: TGTGCCAGCAAGGGGGGGGTTTACGAGCAGTACTTC
cdr3_aa: CASKGGVYEQYF
clone_size: medium-sized
j_call: TRBJ2-7
d_call: -
v_call: TRBV7-2

cdr3_nt: TGTGCCAGCAGCCTAGGACTGAATAGCAATCAGCCCCAGCATTTT
cdr3_aa: CASSLGLNSNQPQHF
clone_size: -
j_call: TRBJ1-5
d_call: -
v_call: TRBV5-6

cdr3_nt: TGCGCCAGCAGCGTAACCCAGGGGGTCGACTATGGCTACACCTTC
cdr3_aa: CASSVTQGVDYGYTF
clone_size: -
j_call: TRBJ1-2
d_call: TRBD1
v_call: TRBV5-1

cdr3_nt: TGTGCCAGCAGCTACAGGAGCACGGAAGCTTTCTTT
cdr3_aa: CASSYRSTEAFF
clone_size: -
j_call: TRBJ1-1
d_call: -
v_call: TRBV3-1/TRBV3-2

cdr3_nt: TGCGCCAGCAGCCCGGACAGGGCGAACACTGAAGCTTTCTTT
cdr3_aa: CASSPDRANTEAFF
clone_size: -
j_call: TRBJ1-1
d_call: TRBD1
v_call: TRBV4-1

cdr3_nt: TGTGCCAGCAGCTCGAATTATGGAGGTTTCGGTGAAAAACTGTTTTTT
cdr3_aa: CASSSNYGGFGEKLFF
clone_size: -
j_call: TRBJ1-4
d_call: -
v_call: TRBV7-2